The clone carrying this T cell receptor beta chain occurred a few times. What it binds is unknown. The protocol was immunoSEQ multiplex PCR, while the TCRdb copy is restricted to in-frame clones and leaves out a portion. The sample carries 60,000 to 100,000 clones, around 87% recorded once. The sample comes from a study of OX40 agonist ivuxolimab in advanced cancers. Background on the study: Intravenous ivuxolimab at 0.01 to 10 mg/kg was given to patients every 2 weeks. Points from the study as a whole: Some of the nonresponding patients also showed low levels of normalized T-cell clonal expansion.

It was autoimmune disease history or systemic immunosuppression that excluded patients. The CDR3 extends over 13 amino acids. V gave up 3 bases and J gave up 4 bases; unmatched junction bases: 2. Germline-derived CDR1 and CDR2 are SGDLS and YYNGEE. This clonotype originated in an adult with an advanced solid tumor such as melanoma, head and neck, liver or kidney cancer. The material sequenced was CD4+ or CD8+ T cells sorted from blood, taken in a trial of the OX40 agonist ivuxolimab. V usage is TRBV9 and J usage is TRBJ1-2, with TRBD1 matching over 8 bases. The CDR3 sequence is CASSAQGGYGYTF. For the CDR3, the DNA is TGTGCCAGCAGCGCACAGGGGGGCTATGGCTACACCTTC.